Sequencing of this T cell receptor beta chain was carried out in a study of blood T cell repertoires in COVID-19. Germline CDR1 LNHDA, CDR2 SQIVND (reference sequence). V dropped 0 bases and J dropped 7 bases, with 15 bases sitting between them. This CDR3 has 15 amino acids. Only in-frame clones appear in the TCRdb table, and some are missing; sequencing was by immunoSEQ multiplex PCR. The sample includes roughly 320,000 clones, around 86% seen only once; the top ten take over 1%. This receptor was obtained from a man in his 70s with acute or convalescent COVID-19. The sample consisted of peripheral blood. V is TRBV19 and J is TRBJ2-5; D perhaps matches TRBD2 (5 bases). CDR3 amino acids: CASSIDIRRLGTQYF. The CDR3, as DNA: TGTGCCAGTAGTATAGATATCCGGAGGCTGGGGACCCAGTACTTC.